The rows below give T cell receptor beta chains drawn from one sample of a study of OX40 agonist ivuxolimab in advanced cancers. The protocol was immunoSEQ multiplex PCR, while the TCRdb copy is restricted to in-frame clones and leaves out a portion. The data hold more than 90,000 clones, with about 79% observed a single time. Specimen: CD4+ or CD8+ T cells sorted from blood, collected in a trial of the OX40 agonist ivuxolimab. The receptors come from an adult with an advanced solid tumor such as melanoma, head and neck, liver or kidney cancer. CDR3s include the opening cysteine and the closing phenylalanine or tryptophan. Fields, in order: J gene, D gene, clone size, V gene, CDR3 protein, CDR3 DNA. D genes are given only for firm matches. Clone size is given for some rows only: seen once, a few or many times, or a class if the clone is expanded.

j_gene: TRBJ2-5; d_gene: .; abundance: once; v_gene: TRBV7-2; CDR3aa: CASSSTGNQETQYF; CDR3nt: TGTGCCAGCAGCTCAACAGGGAATCAAGAGACCCAGTACTTC
j_gene: TRBJ2-4; d_gene: .; abundance: .; v_gene: TRBV2; CDR3aa: CASNKGPPKNIQYF; CDR3nt: TGTGCCAGCAATAAGGGGCCCCCTAAAAACATTCAGTACTTC
j_gene: TRBJ2-2; d_gene: .; abundance: .; v_gene: TRBV7-3; CDR3aa: CASSLAGAMSTGELFF; CDR3nt: TGTGCCAGCAGCTTGGCGGGGGCCATGAGCACCGGGGAGCTGTTTTTT
j_gene: TRBJ1-4; d_gene: .; abundance: .; v_gene: TRBV7-9; CDR3aa: CASSLGPARNEKLFF; CDR3nt: TGTGCCAGCAGCTTGGGGCCGGCCCGAAATGAAAAACTGTTTTTT
j_gene: TRBJ1-2; d_gene: TRBD1; abundance: .; v_gene: TRBV10-3; CDR3aa: CAKTGGHGYTF; CDR3nt: TGTGCCAAGACAGGGGGCCATGGCTACACCTTC
j_gene: TRBJ2-1; d_gene: .; abundance: .; v_gene: TRBV5-1; CDR3aa: CASSLAIDLGEQFF; CDR3nt: TGCGCCAGCAGCTTGGCTATCGATCTTGGTGAGCAGTTCTTC
j_gene: TRBJ1-6; d_gene: TRBD1; abundance: .; v_gene: TRBV7-9; CDR3aa: CASSPDRESSPLHF; CDR3nt: TGTGCCAGCAGCCCCGACAGGGAAAGCTCACCCCTCCACTTT
j_gene: TRBJ2-4; d_gene: TRBD1; abundance: .; v_gene: TRBV5-1; CDR3aa: CASSDRVDIQYF; CDR3nt: TGCGCCAGCAGTGACAGGGTGGACATTCAGTACTTC
j_gene: TRBJ2-1; d_gene: .; abundance: .; v_gene: TRBV5-1; CDR3aa: CASSLVGGSYNEQFF; CDR3nt: TGCGCCAGCAGCTTGGTAGGGGGATCCTACAATGAGCAGTTCTTC
j_gene: TRBJ2-2; d_gene: .; abundance: .; v_gene: TRBV7-2; CDR3aa: CASSLSAAGWGRAAGELFF; CDR3nt: TGTGCCAGCAGCTTATCAGCCGCTGGCTGGGGCAGGGCTGCCGGGGAGCTGTTTTTT
j_gene: TRBJ2-1; d_gene: .; abundance: .; v_gene: TRBV14; CDR3aa: CASSQVLGTEQFF; CDR3nt: TGTGCCAGCAGCCAAGTCTTAGGGACTGAGCAGTTCTTC
j_gene: TRBJ2-2; d_gene: .; abundance: few; v_gene: TRBV2; CDR3aa: CASTPTNTGELFF; CDR3nt: TGTGCCAGCACCCCCACGAACACCGGGGAGCTGTTTTTT
j_gene: TRBJ1-2; d_gene: .; abundance: few; v_gene: TRBV7-8; CDR3aa: CASSLPGVQAWGYTF; CDR3nt: TGTGCCAGCAGCCTACCCGGGGTGCAGGCATGGGGCTACACCTTC
j_gene: TRBJ1-1; d_gene: TRBD1; abundance: .; v_gene: TRBV15; CDR3aa: CATSKDRVSTEAFF; CDR3nt: TGTGCCACCAGCAAAGACAGGGTTAGCACTGAAGCTTTCTTT
j_gene: TRBJ1-3; d_gene: .; abundance: .; v_gene: TRBV4-2; CDR3aa: CASSQLSSGNTIYF; CDR3nt: TGTGCCAGCAGCCAGTTGAGCTCTGGAAACACCATATATTTT
j_gene: TRBJ2-2; d_gene: .; abundance: .; v_gene: TRBV28; CDR3aa: CASKALGRNTGELFF; CDR3nt: TGTGCCAGCAAGGCCCTGGGGCGGAACACCGGGGAGCTGTTTTTT
j_gene: TRBJ1-5; d_gene: TRBD1; abundance: .; v_gene: TRBV6-5; CDR3aa: CASSDRGLNQPQHF; CDR3nt: TGTGCCAGCAGTGACAGGGGACTTAATCAGCCCCAGCATTTT
j_gene: TRBJ2-5; d_gene: .; abundance: .; v_gene: TRBV5-4; CDR3aa: CASRTTGPGETQYF; CDR3nt: TGTGCCAGCAGAACAACGGGCCCCGGAGAGACCCAGTACTTC
j_gene: TRBJ2-2; d_gene: .; abundance: .; v_gene: TRBV7-6; CDR3aa: CASSSGTNTGELFF; CDR3nt: TGTGCCAGCAGCTCCGGGACTAACACCGGGGAGCTGTTTTTT
j_gene: TRBJ2-5; d_gene: .; abundance: once; v_gene: TRBV7-2; CDR3aa: CASSPTRQETQYF; CDR3nt: TGTGCCAGCAGCCCAACTAGACAAGAGACCCAGTACTTC
j_gene: TRBJ1-4; d_gene: .; abundance: .; v_gene: TRBV5-1; CDR3aa: CASSPTLGIRGEKLFF; CDR3nt: TGCGCCAGCAGCCCAACGTTGGGGATTCGGGGTGAAAAACTGTTTTTT
j_gene: TRBJ1-4; d_gene: .; abundance: .; v_gene: TRBV6-5; CDR3aa: CASSYSILLNEKLFF; CDR3nt: TGTGCCAGCAGTTACTCGATACTCTTAAATGAAAAACTGTTTTTT
j_gene: TRBJ1-1; d_gene: .; abundance: .; v_gene: TRBV4-1; CDR3aa: CASSQEIPFKLSVGDTEAFF; CDR3nt: TGCGCCAGCAGCCAAGAGATTCCCTTTAAACTGTCGGTGGGTGACACTGAAGCTTTCTTT
j_gene: TRBJ2-7; d_gene: .; abundance: .; v_gene: TRBV6-5; CDR3aa: CASSYGRGLYEQYF; CDR3nt: TGTGCCAGCAGTTACGGGAGGGGGCTCTACGAGCAGTACTTC
j_gene: TRBJ1-5; d_gene: .; abundance: once; v_gene: TRBV2; CDR3aa: CASSDDRWEGQPQHF; CDR3nt: TGTGCCAGCAGTGATGATCGGTGGGAGGGCCAGCCCCAGCATTTT
j_gene: TRBJ1-4; d_gene: .; abundance: .; v_gene: TRBV19; CDR3aa: CASSSGQTASNEKLFF; CDR3nt: TGTGCCAGTAGTTCCGGACAGACGGCATCTAATGAAAAACTGTTTTTT
j_gene: TRBJ1-2; d_gene: TRBD1; abundance: .; v_gene: TRBV9; CDR3aa: CASRGQGAQNYGYTF; CDR3nt: TGTGCCAGCAGAGGACAGGGGGCGCAGAACTATGGCTACACCTTC
j_gene: TRBJ2-7; d_gene: TRBD2; abundance: .; v_gene: TRBV7-2; CDR3aa: CASSREGLSYEQYF; CDR3nt: TGTGCCAGCTCACGGGAGGGGCTCTCCTACGAGCAGTACTTC
j_gene: TRBJ2-1; d_gene: TRBD2; abundance: once; v_gene: TRBV7-9; CDR3aa: CASSSRLAGAGYNEQFF; CDR3nt: TGTGCCAGCAGCTCACGACTAGCGGGGGCCGGATACAATGAGCAGTTCTTC
j_gene: TRBJ2-5; d_gene: TRBD1; abundance: .; v_gene: TRBV9; CDR3aa: CASSVQGANVETQYF; CDR3nt: TGTGCCAGCAGCGTGCAGGGGGCGAATGTAGAGACCCAGTACTTC
j_gene: TRBJ2-3; d_gene: .; abundance: .; v_gene: TRBV5-5; CDR3aa: CASSAIRGGTDTQYF; CDR3nt: TGTGCCAGCAGCGCGATTAGAGGGGGGACAGATACGCAGTATTTT
j_gene: TRBJ1-2; d_gene: TRBD1; abundance: .; v_gene: TRBV2; CDR3aa: CAKRDSNYGYTF; CDR3nt: TGTGCCAAGAGGGACAGCAACTATGGCTACACCTTC
j_gene: TRBJ2-3; d_gene: .; abundance: .; v_gene: TRBV7-9; CDR3aa: CASSPLGGREDTQYF; CDR3nt: TGTGCCAGCAGCCCACTAGGGGGGCGTGAAGATACGCAGTATTTT
j_gene: TRBJ2-2; d_gene: .; abundance: .; v_gene: TRBV2; CDR3aa: CASSRPGRHRAGELFF; CDR3nt: TGTGCCAGCAGTCGACCGGGGCGACATAGGGCCGGGGAGCTGTTTTTT
j_gene: TRBJ2-5; d_gene: .; abundance: .; v_gene: TRBV5-4; CDR3aa: CASTLTGQQETQYF; CDR3nt: TGTGCCAGCACCCTAACTGGACAGCAAGAGACCCAGTACTTC
j_gene: TRBJ1-5; d_gene: .; abundance: .; v_gene: TRBV27; CDR3aa: CASEFSLTKNNQPQHF; CDR3nt: TGTGCCAGCGAATTCTCCTTGACCAAGAACAATCAGCCCCAGCATTTT
j_gene: TRBJ2-5; d_gene: .; abundance: .; v_gene: TRBV30; CDR3aa: CAWSVGQGGETQYF; CDR3nt: TGTGCCTGGAGTGTAGGGCAGGGTGGAGAGACCCAGTACTTC
j_gene: TRBJ1-6; d_gene: .; abundance: once; v_gene: TRBV2; CDR3aa: CASSRSRGHKSSSYNSPLHF; CDR3nt: TGTGCCAGCAGTCGCTCTCGGGGACACAAGTCGAGCTCCTATAATTCACCCCTCCACTTT
j_gene: TRBJ2-1; d_gene: .; abundance: .; v_gene: TRBV9; CDR3aa: CASSVAGTLNNEQFF; CDR3nt: TGTGCCAGCAGCGTAGCTGGTACACTAAACAATGAGCAGTTCTTC
j_gene: TRBJ2-2; d_gene: TRBD2; abundance: .; v_gene: TRBV4-2; CDR3aa: CASSQQRGVNTGELFF; CDR3nt: TGTGCCAGCAGCCAACAGCGGGGGGTGAACACCGGGGAGCTGTTTTTT
j_gene: TRBJ1-5; d_gene: .; abundance: .; v_gene: TRBV7-6; CDR3aa: CASSLAPNQPQHF; CDR3nt: TGTGCCAGCAGCTTAGCGCCAAATCAGCCCCAGCATTTT
j_gene: TRBJ2-5; d_gene: TRBD2; abundance: .; v_gene: TRBV6-1; CDR3aa: CASSEGTSGRSGETQYF; CDR3nt: TGTGCCAGCAGTGAAGGGACTAGCGGGAGAAGTGGAGAGACCCAGTACTTC
j_gene: TRBJ2-7; d_gene: TRBD1; abundance: .; v_gene: TRBV4-1; CDR3aa: CASSHTGTGVRNEQYF; CDR3nt: TGCGCCAGCAGCCACACCGGGACAGGGGTTCGGAACGAGCAGTACTTC
j_gene: TRBJ2-5; d_gene: TRBD1; abundance: .; v_gene: TRBV5-1; CDR3aa: CASSWGTETETQYF; CDR3nt: TGCGCCAGCAGCTGGGGGACAGAAACAGAGACCCAGTACTTC
j_gene: TRBJ1-1; d_gene: .; abundance: .; v_gene: TRBV7-9; CDR3aa: CASSLTPQTEAFF; CDR3nt: TGTGCCAGCAGCTTAACTCCCCAGACTGAAGCTTTCTTT
j_gene: TRBJ2-5; d_gene: TRBD1; abundance: once; v_gene: TRBV28; CDR3aa: CASTPSGTGGEETQYF; CDR3nt: TGTGCCAGCACCCCGTCCGGGACAGGGGGCGAGGAGACCCAGTACTTC
j_gene: TRBJ1-4; d_gene: .; abundance: .; v_gene: TRBV28; CDR3aa: CASSFIGVAENEKLFF; CDR3nt: TGTGCCAGCAGTTTTATAGGGGTAGCAGAAAATGAAAAACTGTTTTTT
j_gene: TRBJ2-5; d_gene: TRBD2; abundance: once; v_gene: TRBV28; CDR3aa: CASSSTSGAETQYF; CDR3nt: TGTGCCAGCAGTTCCACTAGCGGCGCAGAGACCCAGTACTTC
j_gene: TRBJ1-2; d_gene: .; abundance: .; v_gene: TRBV19; CDR3aa: CASSTRTELYGYTF; CDR3nt: TGTGCCAGTAGTACGCGGACAGAACTTTATGGCTACACCTTC
j_gene: TRBJ1-2; d_gene: .; abundance: few; v_gene: TRBV13; CDR3aa: CASSPSSTNYGYTF; CDR3nt: TGTGCCAGCAGCCCATCGAGTACTAACTATGGCTACACCTTC
j_gene: TRBJ1-2; d_gene: .; abundance: .; v_gene: TRBV5-5; CDR3aa: CASSLSGVGNYGYTF; CDR3nt: TGTGCCAGCAGCTTGTCAGGGGTTGGGAACTATGGCTACACCTTC
j_gene: TRBJ1-5; d_gene: .; abundance: few; v_gene: TRBV9; CDR3aa: CASSLTTSLMFDQPQHF; CDR3nt: TGTGCCAGCAGCCTAACGACCTCCTTAATGTTCGATCAGCCCCAGCATTTT
j_gene: TRBJ1-5; d_gene: .; abundance: .; v_gene: TRBV5-1; CDR3aa: CASSLGRAALPHLNQPQHF; CDR3nt: TGCGCCAGCAGCTTGGGCCGAGCAGCCCTACCGCACTTAAATCAGCCCCAGCATTTT
j_gene: TRBJ2-3; d_gene: TRBD1; abundance: .; v_gene: TRBV19; CDR3aa: CASSLGQGLSTDTQYF; CDR3nt: TGTGCCAGTAGTCTCGGACAGGGCCTCAGCACAGATACGCAGTATTTT
j_gene: TRBJ2-5; d_gene: TRBD2; abundance: .; v_gene: TRBV7-8; CDR3aa: CASSLTRTSVETQYF; CDR3nt: TGTGCCAGCAGCTTAACCAGGACTAGCGTAGAGACCCAGTACTTC